This T cell receptor (beta chain) emerged from a study of cytomegalovirus exposure and HLA in healthy donors. Worth noting for this clone: The antigen remains undetermined.

CDR1 is MNHEY and CDR2 is SMNVEV in the germline V gene (reference sequence). The V segment lost 6 bases and the J segment 2 bases; nucleotides outside the gene matches: 6. CDR3 length: 14 amino acids. Notes on the study in general: Listed as cytomegalovirus-associated were 150 to 200 TCR beta chains. For most TCR sequences rarity was the rule, although some public TCRs occurred in many donors. Reported results showed that the classifier diagnosed cytomegalovirus status with high specificity and sensitivity. It was confirmed in vitro that three of the CMV-associated chains were specific for CMV antigens.

PCR involved 60 Vbeta and 13 Jbeta primers. TCRdb's table, derived via immunoSEQ multiplex PCR, lists solely in-frame clones and lacks some. Of some 100,000 clones in the sample, approximately 80% are singletons; the top ten hold approximately 3.7%. V gene TRBV27 combines with J gene TRBJ2-7; TRBD1 aligns across 8 bases. This receptor was obtained from a female donor in good health and CMV-seropositive. Material: PBMCs. The CDR3 protein is CASRRQGLAYEQYF. The CDR3 bases are TGTGCCAGCAGAAGACAGGGGCTAGCCTACGAGCAGTACTTC.